Following are 32 T cell receptor beta chains from one sample sequenced in a study of blood T cell repertoires in COVID-19. This table comes from immunoSEQ multiplex PCR, and its TCRdb copy is limited to in-frame clones, with some not included. The sample includes about 200,000 clones, roughly 82% of them seen just once. Material for sequencing was PBMCs or T cells enriched from blood (not recorded which). Receptors originate from a man aged 35 to 55 with acute COVID-19.

This chain connects TRBV11-2 to TRBJ2-7; 8 nucleotides match TRBD2. The CDR3 runs to 15 residues. Germline V gives CDR1 SGHAT, CDR2 FQNNGV. The ends lost 4 bases at V and 5 bases at J; junction bases unmatched: 10. CDR3 sequence reads: CASSSGGLALDEQYF. CDR3 sequence (DNA): TGTGCCAGCAGCTCCGGCGGACTAGCTCTCGACGAGCAGTACTTC.

Only a few counts were recorded for this clone. V usage is TRBV28 and J usage is TRBJ1-5; possibly TRBD1 for D (6 bases). Germline V gene lookup returns CDR1 MDHEN and CDR2 SYDVKM. This CDR3 is 15 amino acids long. Trimming stripped 5 bases from V and 9 bases from J, with 20 bases between. CDR3 DNA: TGTGCCAGCAGTCCCACTAGACAGGCTCCAGGGCCCCAGCATTTT. Its translation: CASSPTRQAPGPQHF. Full variable domain (rest looked up from reference TRBV28 and TRBJ1-5): DVKVTQSSRYLVKRTGEKVFLECVQDMDHENMFWYRQDPGLGLRLIYFSYDVKMKEKGDIPEGYSVSREKKERFSLILESASTNQTSMYLCASSPTRQAPGPQHFGDGTRLSIL.

The V and J genes are TRBV9 and TRBJ1-2, with D perhaps TRBD1 (5 bases). V lost 0 bases and J lost 6, with 15 bases in between. The CDR3 length is 15 residues. CDR1 is SGDLS, CDR2 YYNGEE, per germline. CDR3 protein: CASSVEGQTEDGYTF. CDR3 DNA: TGTGCCAGCAGCGTAGAGGGGCAGACCGAGGATGGCTACACCTTC.

V and J are TRBV28 and TRBJ2-1; 13 bases line up with TRBD2. The CDR3 is 16 amino acids. Germline V CDR1 and CDR2: MDHEN, SYDVKM. V shed 5 bases and J 4 bases; nucleotides not matched to a gene: 5. CDR3 in amino acids: CASSPPGLAGYNEQFF. The CDR3, as DNA: TGTGCCAGCAGTCCCCCGGGACTAGCGGGGTACAATGAGCAGTTCTTC.

The chain joins TRBV5-1 to TRBJ2-5; 8 nucleotides line up with TRBD1. Germline-derived CDR1 and CDR2 are SGHRS and YFSETQ. The J segment lost 5 bases and the V segment lost 1 base, leaving 4 bases of the junction unmatched. The CDR3 length is 14 residues. This CDR3 reads CASSLFTGGETQYF. The CDR3 DNA reads TGCGCCAGCAGCTTGTTTACAGGGGGGGAGACCCAGTACTTC. Full variable domain (remainder filled in from reference TRBV5-1 and TRBJ2-5): KAGVTQTPRYLIKTRGQQVTLSCSPISGHRSVSWYQQTPGQGLQFLFEYFSETQRNKGNFPGRFSGRQFSNSRSEMNVSTLELGDSALYLCASSLFTGGETQYFGPGTRLLVL.

V usage is TRBV5-1 and J usage is TRBJ1-1; 10 positions match TRBD1. V lost 4 bases and J lost 5; bases outside the gene matches: 11. Germline-derived CDR1 and CDR2 are SGHRS and YFSETQ. This CDR3 spans 16 amino acids. The CDR3 region has the DNA TGCGCCAGCAGCAACGACCGGGACAGGGGTCGTACTGAAGCTTTCTTT. Protein product: CASSNDRDRGRTEAFF.

This clone showed up just once. The CDR3 nucleotides read TGTGCCAGTAGGAGGCGGGACAGAGGAGGCAATCAGCCCCAGCATTTT. Its protein product is CASRRRDRGGNQPQHF. The V and J genes are TRBV19 and TRBJ1-5; TRBD1 agrees at 7 bases. The germline V gene has CDR1 LNHDA and CDR2 SQIVND (reference sequence). This CDR3 has 16 amino acids. V gave up 6 bases and J gave up 2 bases; unmatched junction bases: 10.

V gene TRBV7-6 combines with J gene TRBJ2-1; possibly TRBD1 for D (6 bases). The CDR3 extends over 16 amino acids. From germline, CDR1 is SGHVS and CDR2 FNYEAQ. V lost 4 bases and J 4 bases, leaving 17 bases between the germline ends. CDR3 DNA sequence: TGTGCCAGCAGCTCGGGCCCAGGGGCAAGGTACAATGAGCAGTTCTTC. Residues: CASSSGPGARYNEQFF.

The chain links TRBV10-1 to TRBJ2-7; tentatively, D is TRBD2 (6 bases). The V gene's germline CDR1 is WNHNN and CDR2 SYGVQD (reference sequence). The CDR3 extends over 17 amino acids. The germline V and J ends were trimmed by 2 bases and 1 base, with 18 bases remaining between them. CDR3 DNA: TGCGCCAGCAGTGAGCGGCGAGGACCACTAGCTTCCTACGAGCAGTACTTC. Amino acid sequence: CASSERRGPLASYEQYF.

The rearrangement uses TRBV4-1 and TRBJ2-7, with TRBD1 matching over 10 bases. J lost 3 bases, V lost 1 base, and 9 bases had no gene match. The germline gives CDR1 MGHRA, CDR2 YSYEKL. There are 17 residues in the CDR3. CDR3 sequence reads: CASSQVADRGLVYEQYF. CDR3 DNA sequence: TGCGCCAGCAGCCAAGTCGCGGACAGGGGGTTAGTCTACGAGCAGTACTTC.

The V call is TRBV9, the J call TRBJ2-2, with TRBD1 identical over 9 bases. Germline CDR1 is SGDLS and CDR2 is YYNGEE. With V trimmed by 4 bases and J by 2 bases, 6 bases remained unmatched. This CDR3 has 16 residues. The CDR3 DNA is TGTGCCAGCAGCCTCCGGGACAGGGCCAACACCGGGGAGCTGTTTTTT. Residues: CASSLRDRANTGELFF.

As DNA, the CDR3 is TGTGCCAGCGGGACAGGGTCGGCCTACAATGAGCAGTTCTTC. Amino acids: CASGTGSAYNEQFF. The chain has TRBV21-1 and TRBJ2-1; no DNA check was done on the table's D call, TRBD1. TRBV21-1 is flagged as a pseudogene. This CDR3 has 14 amino acids.

The gene calls are TRBV5-5 and TRBJ2-1, with TRBD1 matching over 8 bases. V trimming: 3 bases; J trimming: 0 bases; junction bases outside the gene matches: 14. CDR1 is SGHKS, CDR2 YYEKEE, per germline (reference sequence). The CDR3 is made up of 19 amino acids. The CDR3 DNA sequence: TGTGCCAGCAGCTGGACAGGGAGAGGGAGAGGGGGCTCCTACAATGAGCAGTTCTTC. This codes for CASSWTGRGRGGSYNEQFF.

This chain links TRBV27 with TRBJ2-1; 11 nucleotides match TRBD2. The germline CDR1 and CDR2 sequences are MNHEY and SMNVEV (reference sequence). CDR3 length: 15 amino acids. Trimming cost V 3 bases and J 3 bases; bases outside gene matches: 1. The CDR3 sequence: CASSFGTSGYNEQFF. In DNA form, the CDR3 reads TGTGCCAGCAGTTTCGGGACTAGCGGCTACAATGAGCAGTTCTTC.

V is TRBV4-3 and J is TRBJ2-3; 9 nucleotides match TRBD2. The CDR3 runs to 17 residues. V was clipped by 1 base and J by 4 bases; unmatched bases: 9. Germline assignment: CDR1 LGHNA and CDR2 YSLEER. The CDR3 reads CASSQAPAAGGADTQYF. CDR3 DNA: TGCGCCAGCAGCCAAGCGCCTGCAGCGGGAGGCGCAGATACGCAGTATTTT.

This clone has only one observation. V usage is TRBV6-2 or TRBV6-3 and J usage is TRBJ1-2, with unresolved D. The CDR3 is 14 residues long. The germline V gene encodes CDR1 MNHEY and CDR2 SVGEGT. V was pared by 4 bases and J by 0 bases, with 9 bases between. The CDR3 loop reads CASSWAASNYGYTF. CDR3 DNA sequence: TGTGCCAGCAGTTGGGCAGCCTCTAACTATGGCTACACCTTC.

The chain has TRBV5-6 and TRBJ2-1, with 9 bases that match TRBD2. This CDR3 has 16 amino acids. The V segment lost 0 bases and the J segment 8 bases; nucleotides outside the gene matches: 9. Germline lookup yields CDR1 SGHDT and CDR2 YYEEEE. CDR3 in DNA: TGTGCCAGCAGCTTGGTAGGTAGCGGGAGTTTCGATGAGCAGTTCTTC. Translating gives CASSLVGSGSFDEQFF.

The rearrangement links TRBV28 to TRBJ1-1; unclear D gene. CDR3 size: 13 residues. Per the germline V gene, CDR1 is MDHEN and CDR2 is SYDVKM. Trimming cost V 3 bases and J 1 base, with 6 bases left between them. The CDR3 spells CASSFMWNTEAFF. The CDR3 DNA sequence: TGTGCCAGCAGTTTTATGTGGAACACTGAAGCTTTCTTT. The full variable domain, completed using reference TRBV28 and TRBJ1-1, is DVKVTQSSRYLVKRTGEKVFLECVQDMDHENMFWYRQDPGLGLRLIYFSYDVKMKEKGDIPEGYSVSREKKERFSLILESASTNQTSMYLCASSFMWNTEAFFGQGTRLTVV.

J is TRBJ2-1 and V is TRBV24-1; D is uncertain. V was cut by 5 bases and J by 8 bases, with 12 bases left in between. This CDR3 contains 13 residues. Germline CDR1 KGHDR, CDR2 SFDVKD. Written as DNA, the CDR3 is TGTGCCACCAGTGTAAGTTTTCGAGATGAGCAGTTCTTC. As protein: CATSVSFRDEQFF.

This chain uses TRBV19 with TRBJ1-5; the match to TRBD1 covers 7 bases. Germline trimming cut 7 bases from V and 2 bases from J; bases unmatched to any gene: 5. CDR3 length equals 14 residues. Germline CDR1 is LNHDA and CDR2 is SQIVND (reference sequence). The CDR3 sequence: CASTTGAGNQPQHF. In DNA form, the CDR3 reads TGTGCCAGTACCACAGGGGCTGGCAATCAGCCCCAGCATTTT.

The V call is TRBV29-1, the J call TRBJ2-1, with TRBD2 matching 11 bases. The junction had 5 bases not matched to a gene; V was cut back by 4 bases and J by 9 bases. The CDR3 extends over 13 amino acids. CDR1 and CDR2 from the germline V gene are SQVTM and ANQGSEA. CDR3 bases: TGCAGCGTTGTTATAGCGGGAGGGATTGAGCAGTTCTTC. It specifies CSVVIAGGIEQFF.

V and J are TRBV5-4 and TRBJ2-7, with 7 bases fitting TRBD1. This CDR3 has 16 amino acids. Losses at the gene ends were 4 bases for V and 1 base for J; bases not matched to a gene: 11. Germline CDR1 and CDR2: SGHNT and YYREEE (reference sequence). This CDR3 is CASSQSPGTASYEQYF. The CDR3 DNA is TGTGCCAGCAGCCAGTCCCCCGGGACAGCTTCCTACGAGCAGTACTTC.

The V and J genes are TRBV7-9 and TRBJ2-5; TRBD1 is a possible D gene (5 bases). V shed 7 bases and J shed 5 bases, with 17 bases lying between them. Germline loops: CDR1 SEHNR, CDR2 FQNEAQ (reference sequence). The CDR3 has 14 amino acids. CDR3 DNA: TGTGCCAGCACCTCCTTCCAGGGTACGGAGACCCAGTACTTC. Translated: CASTSFQGTETQYF. The entire variable domain, with the rest obtained from reference TRBV7-9 and TRBJ2-5, is as follows: DTGVSQNPRHKITKRGQNVTFRCDPISEHNRLYWYRQTLGQGPEFLTYFQNEAQLEKSRLLSDRFSAERPKGSFSTLEIQRTEQGDSAMYLCASTSFQGTETQYFGPGTRLLVL.

The chain links TRBV7-8 to TRBJ2-7; D might be TRBD1 (5 bases). The CDR3 consists of 16 residues. Deletions cut 5 bases from V and 5 bases from J, with 22 bases between. In germline, CDR1 is SGHVS, CDR2 FQNEAQ. The CDR3: CASSPIMDIARDEQYF. The CDR3 DNA reads TGTGCCAGCAGCCCAATCATGGACATCGCAAGAGACGAGCAGTACTTC. Together with reference TRBV7-8 and TRBJ2-7, the CDR3 gives the full variable domain: GAGVSQSPRYKVAKRGQDVALRCDPISGHVSLFWYQQALGQGPEFLTYFQNEAQLDKSGLPSDRFFAERPEGSVSTLKIQRTQQEDSAVYLCASSPIMDIARDEQYFGPGTRLTVT.

This chain links TRBV28 with TRBJ2-3; perhaps TRBD2 as D (7 bases). CDR3 length: 16 amino acids. Trimming cost V 7 bases and J 1 base, with 18 bases left between them. Germline values: CDR1 MDHEN, CDR2 SYDVKM. CDR3 amino acids: CASTPAGEGGTDTQYF. The CDR3 nucleotides read TGTGCCAGCACCCCGGCAGGGGAGGGGGGCACAGATACGCAGTATTTT. Full variable domain (remainder filled in from reference TRBV28 and TRBJ2-3): DVKVTQSSRYLVKRTGEKVFLECVQDMDHENMFWYRQDPGLGLRLIYFSYDVKMKEKGDIPEGYSVSREKKERFSLILESASTNQTSMYLCASTPAGEGGTDTQYFGPGTRLTVL.

The chain's CDR3 is CASSPRDSYYNEQFF. The CDR3 bases are TGTGCCAGCAGCCCCCGGGACAGTTATTACAATGAGCAGTTCTTC. The rearrangement joins TRBV5-4 to TRBJ2-1; TRBD1 agrees at 7 bases. The CDR3 totals 15 residues. Unmatched junction bases numbered 8, after V lost 4 bases and J lost 4 bases. CDR1 and CDR2 from the germline V gene are SGHNT and YYREEE (reference sequence). Filled out from reference TRBV5-4 and TRBJ2-1, the complete variable domain reads ETGVTQSPTHLIKTRGQQVTLRCSSQSGHNTVSWYQQALGQGPQFIFQYYREEENGRGNFPPRFSGLQFPNYSSELNVNALELDDSALYLCASSPRDSYYNEQFFGPGTRLTVL.

The rearrangement links TRBV10-3 to TRBJ2-3, with TRBD2 matching over 11 bases. The CDR3 extends over 16 amino acids. Germline V CDR1 and CDR2: ENHRY, SYGVKD. V lost 8 bases to trimming and J lost 0 bases; unmatched junction nucleotides: 7. The CDR3 DNA reads as TGTGCCATCGGGCAGGGGACTAGCGGAAGCACAGATACGCAGTATTTT. This gives the protein CAIGQGTSGSTDTQYF.

This chain uses TRBV14 with TRBJ1-2; D possibly corresponds to TRBD1 (6 bases). Between the trimmed V and J ends, which lost 1 base and 7 bases, there was a span of 10 bases. The CDR3 loop spans 13 amino acids. CDR1 and CDR2 (germline): SGHDN, FVKESK. Here the CDR3 reads CASSQVTRGGYTF. As DNA, the CDR3 is TGTGCCAGCAGCCAAGTCACCAGGGGTGGCTACACCTTC.

The CDR3 sequence is CSGLGPGGYTF. For the CDR3, the DNA is TGCAGTGGACTAGGCCCTGGTGGCTACACCTTC. This chain links TRBV20-1 with TRBJ1-2; D remains ambiguous. The CDR3 extends over 11 amino acids. Trimming shortened V by 7 bases and J by 7 bases, and 13 bases separated the two germline ends. CDR1 and CDR2 from the germline V gene are DFQATT and SNEGSKA (reference sequence).

The rearrangement uses TRBV3-1 (or the pseudogene TRBV3-2) and TRBJ1-2; D may be TRBD1 (5 bases). CDR1 and CDR2 from the germline V gene are LGHDT and YNNKEL (reference sequence). The CDR3 runs to 14 residues. V was clipped by 1 base and J by 2 bases, with 8 bases between them. CDR3 bases: TGTGCCAGCAGCCAAGGATCAGGGAACTATGGCTACACCTTC. Protein product: CASSQGSGNYGYTF.

V gene TRBV30 combines with J gene TRBJ1-5; D is perhaps TRBD1 (5 bases). V lost 2 bases, J lost 7 bases, and 15 bases lay in between. Looked up from germline, CDR1 is GTSNPN and CDR2 is SVGIG (reference sequence). The CDR3 loop spans 14 amino acids. CDR3 loop: CAWSNGEGLQPQHF. In nucleotides, the CDR3 is TGTGCCTGGAGTAATGGGGAGGGACTCCAGCCCCAGCATTTT.

This chain's CDR3 is CASRDRGYYEQYF. CDR3 DNA sequence: TGTGCCAGCAGAGACCGGGGGTACTACGAGCAGTACTTC. V is TRBV12-3 or TRBV12-4 and J is TRBJ2-7; tentative D call: TRBD2 (6 bases). This CDR3 spans 13 amino acids. V was shortened by 6 bases and J by 3 bases, with 12 bases between the two germline ends.